This entry describes one T cell receptor beta chain. This CDR3 is 15 amino acids long. Per the germline V gene, CDR1 is LGHDT and CDR2 is YNNKEL (reference sequence). The J segment lost 4 bases and the V segment lost 4 bases, leaving 4 bases of the junction unmatched. These data originate in a study of blood T cell repertoires in COVID-19. Sequencing was performed with immunoSEQ multiplex PCR; in TCRdb, only in-frame clones are kept and a portion is missing. This sample has some 200,000 clones, with around 90% found just once. The source is a young man in a cohort exposed to, infected with or recovered from COVID-19 (not recorded which). Sequencing was carried out using PBMCs or T cells enriched from blood (not recorded which). V and J are TRBV3-1 (or the pseudogene TRBV3-2) and TRBJ2-1; 10 bases are shared with TRBD2. The CDR3 sequence is CASSPGLASYNEQFF. In DNA, the CDR3 is TGTGCCAGCAGCCCGGGACTAGCGTCATACAATGAGCAGTTCTTC.